This record concerns one TCR beta chain sequence. The germline gives CDR1 MNHEY, CDR2 SMNVEV (reference sequence). Trimming left V 6 bases short and J 0 bases short, with 20 bases between. The CDR3 loop spans 17 amino acids. Here immunoSEQ multiplex PCR was the method, and the copy in TCRdb shows in-frame clones only, minus some. The sample includes approximately 220,000 clones, 85% to 95% of them seen just once. The data stem from a study of cytomegalovirus exposure and HLA in healthy donors. The sequence was collected from a woman in her late teens or twenties in good health and CMV-seronegative. The V call is TRBV27, the J call TRBJ1-1; no reliable D call. Input material: PBMCs. This CDR3 reads CASRRGGFEVLNTEAFF. The CDR3 bases are TGTGCCAGCAGACGGGGAGGATTTGAGGTCTTGAACACTGAAGCTTTCTTT.